One T cell receptor beta chain is described in this entry. The antigen is not known. The sample is drawn from a study of T cell responses to AZD1222 COVID-19 vaccine. Study results and limitations: Just a handful of AZD1222 recipients tested seropositive at baseline.

Libraries were prepared by immunoSEQ multiplex PCR; TCRdb keeps only in-frame clonotypes and omits some of them. Among about 150,000 clones listed, almost 85% were seen once. This CDR3 comprises 15 residues. With 5 bases removed from V and 0 bases from J, the gap between germline ends came to 8 bases. Germline V gene lookup returns CDR1 MGHDK and CDR2 SYGVNS. The chain couples TRBV25-1 to TRBJ1-6; D is unresolved. This TCR came from an adult who received the MenACWY meningococcal vaccine as a control. Sequencing used peripheral blood, obtained 28 days after the second dose of the MenACWY control vaccine. The CDR3 sequence: CASSPARSYNSPLHF. CDR3 sequence (DNA): TGTGCCAGCAGTCCCGCCCGCTCCTATAATTCACCCCTCCACTTT.